These 10 T cell receptor beta chains were all obtained from the same sample, sequenced in a study of T cells after yellow fever vaccination. TCRdb itself ran the 5' RACE reads through MiXCR, one entry per CDR3 protein. The profile shows 310,000 or so distinct CDR3 sequences, 6.8% of them singletons. The input for sequencing was PBMCs, taken roughly 45 days after the first yellow fever vaccination. Receptors were obtained from a man between 18 and 35 years old who received the YFV17D yellow fever vaccine.

This clonotype was observed at least ten times. The rearrangement uses TRBV5-1 and TRBJ1-2; maybe TRBD1 (5 bases). The CDR3 spans 13 residues. V dropped 4 bases and J dropped 4 bases, with 11 bases sitting between them. Germline lookup yields CDR1 SGHRS and CDR2 YFSETQ. For the CDR3, the DNA is TGCGCCAGCAGCGCCGACAGACTCTATGGCTACACCTTC. It translates to CASSADRLYGYTF.

The gene calls are TRBV5-1 and TRBJ1-1, with 9 bases that match TRBD1. Germline V CDR1 and CDR2: SGHRS, YFSETQ. CDR3 size: 16 residues. Trimming took 0 bases from V and 0 from J; bases not matched to a gene: 3. In nucleotides, the CDR3 is TGCGCCAGCAGCTTGGATGGACAGGGGCTGAACACTGAAGCTTTCTTT. Translating it yields CASSLDGQGLNTEAFF.

This clonotype was observed a few times. The chain carries TRBV5-1 and TRBJ1-5, with D uncertain. With 0 bases removed from V and 3 bases from J, the gap between germline ends came to 10 bases. Germline V CDR1 and CDR2: SGHRS, YFSETQ. CDR3 size: 15 residues. The CDR3 loop is CASSLAGSFNQPQHF. In DNA, the CDR3 is TGCGCCAGCAGCTTGGCCGGGTCCTTCAATCAGCCCCAGCATTTT.

With regard to this clonotype: This could be a read error, since a much larger clone is one nucleotide away. This chain links TRBV7-2 with TRBJ2-1; 9 positions match TRBD1. The CDR3 loop spans 15 amino acids. In germline, CDR1 is SGHTA, CDR2 FQGNSA. CDR3 in amino acids: CASSLGLTGGHEPFF. CDR3 DNA: TGTGCCAGCAGCTTAGGGTTAACAGGGGGCCATGAGCCGTTCTTC.

V and J are TRBV7-3 and TRBJ2-7; D remains unclear. Per the germline V gene, CDR1 is SGHTA and CDR2 is FQGTGA. Trimming took 1 base from V and 6 from J, leaving 22 bases between them. This CDR3 is 17 amino acids long. The DNA of the CDR3 is TGTGCCAGCAGCTTAATCCCCGTTCGGACGTCCCGAGGCGAGCAGTACGTC. Protein: CASSLIPVRTSRGEQYV.

J is TRBJ1-3 and V is TRBV7-4; weak D call: TRBD1 (6 bases). CDR1 and CDR2 (germline): SGHVT, SQSDAQ. CDR3 length equals 16 residues. The V and J ends lost 6 bases and 8 bases respectively, with 23 bases between them. The CDR3 here is CASRPLRGRPGDTIYF. CDR3 DNA sequence: TGTGCCAGCAGACCTCTGCGGGGGCGGCCAGGAGACACCATATATTTT.

This chain joins TRBV5-1 and TRBJ2-1, with 7 bases lining up with TRBD2. CDR3 length: 13 residues. Germline V gene lookup returns CDR1 SGHRS and CDR2 YFSETQ. V dropped 3 bases and J dropped 8; count of bases not matched to a gene: 5. CDR3 protein: CASSWEGRDEQFF. The DNA for the CDR3 is TGCGCCAGCAGCTGGGAGGGCAGGGATGAGCAGTTCTTC.

V gene TRBV3-1 combines with J gene TRBJ1-1; D is uncertain. Trimming shortened V by 4 bases and J by 1 base, and 7 bases separated the two germline ends. Germline loops: CDR1 LGHDT, CDR2 YNNKEL (reference sequence). The CDR3 runs 13 residues. CDR3: CASSPWGNTEAFF. CDR3 DNA sequence: TGTGCCAGCAGCCCTTGGGGGAACACTGAAGCTTTCTTT.

This clonotype was seen only a few times. The chain employs TRBV7-8 and TRBJ1-2; D is unclear. V was trimmed by 1 base and J by 7 bases, leaving 10 bases between them. The CDR3 has 13 amino acids. Germline CDR1 and CDR2: SGHVS and FQNEAQ. The CDR3 coding sequence is TGTGCCAGCAGCTTAGTTCCGGAGTTTGGCTACACCTTC. Translation: CASSLVPEFGYTF.

The chain combines TRBV5-1 with TRBJ1-1; D gene uncertain. The CDR3 covers 15 residues. Germline assignment: CDR1 SGHRS and CDR2 YFSETQ. Deletions cut 3 bases from V and 2 bases from J, with 14 bases between. The CDR3 here is CASSSETTANTEAFF. The DNA for the CDR3 is TGCGCCAGCAGCTCAGAAACGACGGCTAACACTGAAGCTTTCTTT.